The T cell receptor beta chain described here comes from a study of graft-versus-host responses after intestinal transplantation. The germline V gene has CDR1 LNHDA and CDR2 SQIVND (reference sequence). Deletions cut 4 bases from V and 2 bases from J, with 11 bases between. This CDR3 region has 14 residues. Profiling relied on immunoSEQ multiplex PCR, and the TCRdb table lists in-frame clones only, not all of them. The sample carries 90,000 to 100,000 clones, approximately 85% recorded once. The sequence derives from a human patient who received an intestinal transplant, so some T cells may come from the graft donor. The chain links TRBV19 to TRBJ1-1, with a weak D call TRBD1 (5 bases). Source: PBMCs, taken 255 days after intestinal transplant. The CDR3 sequence: CASSNSGGNTEAFF. In DNA, the CDR3 is TGTGCCAGTAGTAATTCCGGGGGAAACACTGAAGCTTTCTTT.